A single sample gave rise to the 25 T cell receptor beta chains below, sequenced in a study of CD8+CD57+ T cells in acquired aplastic anemia. Profiling of TCR beta VDJ combinations and CDR3 sequences used genomic DNA as template. TCRdb re-derived calls from the reads in MiXCR, one entry per CDR3 protein. In the table there are roughly 130,000 distinct CDR3 sequences, around 50% of which are singletons. Sequencing was performed on sorted CD4+, CD8+, or CD8+CD57+ T cells (not recorded which) from PBMCs. The origin of the receptors is a human donor in good health, serving as a control.

This chain joins TRBV19 and TRBJ2-7; 10 nucleotides match TRBD1. Per the germline V gene, CDR1 is LNHDA and CDR2 is SQIVND (reference sequence). The CDR3 is made up of 16 amino acids. Germline trimming cut 3 bases from V and 2 bases from J; bases unmatched to any gene: 7. CDR3: CASSMQGQGIAYEQYF. Written as DNA, the CDR3 is TGTGCCAGTAGTATGCAGGGACAGGGGATTGCCTACGAGCAGTACTTC.

The V call is TRBV7-9, the J call TRBJ2-5; TRBD1 might be the D (6 bases). The V gene's germline CDR1 is SEHNR and CDR2 FQNEAQ (reference sequence). This CDR3 spans 14 amino acids. V gave up 5 bases and J gave up 9 bases, with 19 bases separating them. Here the CDR3 DNA reads TGTGCCAGCAGCCAGACGGACAGCAATCAGCCCCAGTACTTC. This codes for CASSQTDSNQPQYF.

This clonotype was found a few times. The junction and the germline gene differ at one end; a read error may be behind it. The chain combines TRBV11-3 with TRBJ2-3; a possible D gene is TRBD2 (5 bases). This CDR3 has 14 residues. Germline CDR1 reads SGHNT; CDR2 reads YENEEA. The CDR3 region has the DNA TGTGCCAGCAGCTTGAGATCTAGCACAGATACGCAGTGTTTT. Encoded protein: CASSLRSSTDTQCF. The full variable domain, rest sourced from reference TRBV11-3 and TRBJ2-3, is EAGVVQSPRYKIIEKKQPVAFWCNPISGHNTLYWYLQNLGQGPELLIRYENEEAVDDSQLPKDRFSAERLKGVDSTLKIQPAELGDSAVYLCASSLRSSTDTQCFGPGTRLTVL.

There are many counts of this clonotype. This chain uses TRBV14 with TRBJ2-7; perhaps TRBD1 as D (5 bases). The CDR3 runs 13 residues. The V end lost 0 bases, the J end lost 7 bases, and 10 bases lay between the germline ends. Germline CDR1 is SGHDN and CDR2 is FVKESK. For the CDR3, the DNA is TGTGCCAGCAGCCAAGATCCAGGGCGGGAGCAGTACTTC. This gives the protein CASSQDPGREQYF.

This clonotype occurred many times. The J gene is TRBJ1-2, the V gene TRBV25-1; tentatively, D is TRBD1 (5 bases). The CDR3 sequence is 12 residues long. CDR1 is MGHDK and CDR2 is SYGVNS in the germline V gene. Trimming cost V 6 bases and J 4 bases, with 9 bases left between them. As DNA, the CDR3 is TGTGCCAGCAGGTCAGGGAGCTATGGCTACACCTTC. Its translation is CASRSGSYGYTF.

This clonotype was observed many times. The V and J genes are TRBV6-4 and TRBJ1-6; 9 positions agree with TRBD1. Losses at the gene ends were 6 bases for V and 9 bases for J; bases not matched to a gene: 9. The CDR3 has 15 amino acids. CDR1 is MRHNA and CDR2 is SNTAGT in the germline V gene. CDR3 sequence reads: CASRKGGQGSSPLHF. CDR3 nucleotide sequence: TGTGCCAGCAGGAAGGGGGGACAGGGCTCTTCACCCCTCCACTTT.

This clonotype was observed a handful of times. The chain uses TRBV18 and TRBJ2-5, with 11 positions matching TRBD2. Germline assignment: CDR1 KGHSH and CDR2 LQKENI. This CDR3 has 16 residues. V shed 3 bases and J 3 bases; nucleotides not matched to a gene: 6. This chain's CDR3 is CASSPTRLAGKETQYF. For the CDR3, the DNA is TGTGCCAGCTCACCTACAAGACTAGCGGGGAAAGAGACCCAGTACTTC. Supplemented by reference TRBV18 and TRBJ2-5, the full variable domain reads NAGVMQNPRHLVRRRGQEARLRCSPMKGHSHVYWYRQLPEEGLKFMVYLQKENIIDESGMPKERFSAEFPKEGPSILRIQQVVRGDSAAYFCASSPTRLAGKETQYFGPGTRLLVL.

This clonotype was counted at least ten times. The genes are TRBV20-1 and TRBJ2-1; 10 nucleotides match TRBD2. The germline V gene encodes CDR1 DFQATT and CDR2 SNEGSKA (reference sequence). CDR3 length: 14 residues. The trim removed 3 bases at V and 4 bases at J, leaving 3 bases unmatched. CDR3 residues: CSARPSGGYNEQFF. The CDR3 DNA follows: TGCAGTGCTAGGCCTAGCGGGGGTTACAATGAGCAGTTCTTC.

Many counts were recorded for this clonotype. V is TRBV4-3 and J is TRBJ1-1, with D tentatively TRBD1 (6 bases). The CDR3 covers 13 residues. V lost 3 bases and J 6 bases, leaving 11 bases between the germline ends. In germline, CDR1 is LGHNA, CDR2 YSLEER. CDR3 sequence reads: CASSHLQGAEAFF. For the CDR3, the DNA is TGCGCCAGCAGCCACTTACAGGGCGCTGAAGCTTTCTTT.

A word on this clonotype: At one of its ends the junction is not consistent with the germline gene, which may arise from a read error. V gene TRBV3-1 combines with J gene TRBJ1-5; D not certain. Per the germline V gene, CDR1 is LGHDT and CDR2 is YNNKEL (reference sequence). The CDR3 is 13 amino acids. CDR3 nucleotide sequence: TGTGTCAGCAGCCGAGATGGGTATCAGCCCCAGCATTTT. It specifies CVSSRDGYQPQHF. The full variable domain, in which reference TRBV3-1 and TRBJ1-5 provide the parts outside the CDR3, is DTAVSQTPKYLVTQMGNDKSIKCEQNLGHDTMYWYKQDSKKFLKIMFSYNNKELIINETVPNRFSPKSPDKAHLNLHINSLELGDSAVYFCVSSRDGYQPQHFGDGTRLSIL.

This clonotype was seen once. This chain uses TRBV27 with TRBJ2-7, with 7 nucleotides matching TRBD2. Germline-derived CDR1 and CDR2 are MNHEY and SMNVEV (reference sequence). The CDR3 runs to 9 residues. The CDR3 nucleotides are TGTGCCAGCAGTCCCCGGGGGGATGTG. It yields the protein CASSPRGDV.

This clonotype showed up just a few times. The V gene is TRBV15, the J gene TRBJ1-6, with 10 bases that match TRBD1. Germline-derived CDR1 and CDR2 are LNHNV and YYDKDF (reference sequence). V was clipped by 11 bases and J by 10 bases; unmatched bases: 11. The CDR3 runs 14 residues. CDR3 residues: CAAQRDRGISPLHF. As DNA, the CDR3 is TGTGCCGCTCAAAGGGACAGGGGAATCTCACCCCTCCACTTT.

V is TRBV5-1 and J is TRBJ1-1; the D is unclear. Trimming took off 3 bases at V and 5 bases at J, with 8 bases between the two ends. The CDR3 loop spans 12 amino acids. Germline assignment: CDR1 SGHRS and CDR2 YFSETQ. CDR3 nucleotides: TGCGCCAGCAGCTACGTCGGGACTGAAGCTTTCTTT. Its protein product is CASSYVGTEAFF.

There are a few counts of this clonotype. The genes are TRBV5-6 and TRBJ1-3, with D hard to call. V was cut by 2 bases and J by 0 bases, with 18 bases left in between. Germline CDR1 is SGHDT and CDR2 is YYEEEE. The CDR3 is 18 residues long. The CDR3 DNA reads as TGTGCCAGCAGCTTAGTGGACGGCCAGTGGGGCTCTGGAAACACCATATATTTT. Translating it yields CASSLVDGQWGSGNTIYF. The full variable domain, with the rest looked up from reference TRBV5-6 and TRBJ1-3, is DAGVTQSPTHLIKTRGQQVTLRCSPKSGHDTVSWYQQALGQGPQFIFQYYEEEERQRGNFPDRFSGHQFPNYSSELNVNALLLGDSALYLCASSLVDGQWGSGNTIYFGEGSWLTVV.

The genes are TRBV11-2 and TRBJ1-1; maybe TRBD1 (6 bases). From germline, CDR1 is SGHAT and CDR2 FQNNGV. CDR3 length: 14 residues. The V and J ends lost 6 bases and 1 base respectively, with 12 bases between them. Here the CDR3 DNA reads TGTGCCAGCAGGTACAGGGCCTGGAACACTGAAGCTTTCTTT. Protein: CASRYRAWNTEAFF.

This clonotype is categorized as medium-sized (0.01 to 0.1%). The V gene is TRBV7-7, the J gene TRBJ2-5; D ambiguous. The germline V gene encodes CDR1 SSHAT and CDR2 FNYEAQ (reference sequence). The CDR3 is 13 residues long. V lost 1 base and J 3 bases, leaving 6 bases between the germline ends. The CDR3 nucleotides read TGTGCCAGCAGCTTAGGCTGGAAAGAGACCCAGTACTTC. Translated, it gives CASSLGWKETQYF.

The chain uses TRBV5-1 and TRBJ2-1; 8 positions match TRBD1. The CDR3 totals 15 residues. The V gene's germline CDR1 is SGHRS and CDR2 YFSETQ. Unmatched junction bases numbered 9, after V lost 5 bases and J lost 5 bases. The CDR3 DNA sequence: TGCGCCAGCAGGCCCGGGACAGGTTTCCACAATGAGCAGTTCTTC. Its translation: CASRPGTGFHNEQFF.

CDR3 in amino acids: CASSLLPRSYEQYF. CDR3 nucleotides: TGTGCCAGCAGTTTATTACCACGATCCTACGAGCAGTACTTC. The V gene is TRBV27, the J gene TRBJ2-7; no firm D call. This CDR3 comprises 14 residues. V lost 1 base and J lost 1, with 8 bases in between. The germline CDR1 and CDR2 sequences are MNHEY and SMNVEV (reference sequence).

Comment on this clonotype: Since a much larger clone is just one base distant, this may be a read error. The chain carries TRBV6-5 and TRBJ2-5; tentative D call: TRBD1 (5 bases). The CDR3 length is 15 residues. Per germline, CDR1 MNHEY and CDR2 SVGAGI. The CDR3 coding sequence is TGTGCCAGCAGTTACTCCAGGGATTCCCAAGAGGCCCAGTACTTC. It specifies CASSYSRDSQEAQYF.

The table lists this clonotype with a few counts. A much larger clone lies a single base off, so this may be a read error. This chain links TRBV5-5 with TRBJ1-2; the D gene is possibly TRBD1 (5 bases). CDR1 and CDR2 from the germline V gene are SGHKS and YYEKEE (reference sequence). The length of the CDR3 is 14 residues. The DNA of the CDR3 is TGTGCCAGCAGCTTACAGGCCGGAAACTATGGCTGCACCTTC. Its protein is CASSLQAGNYGCTF. Full variable domain (remainder filled in from reference TRBV5-5 and TRBJ1-2): DAGVTQSPTHLIKTRGQQVTLRCSPISGHKSVSWYQQVLGQGPQFIFQYYEKEERGRGNFPDRFSARQFPNYSSELNVNALLLGDSALYLCASSLQAGNYGCTFGSGTRLTVV.

This clonotype was seen ten or more times. The genes are TRBV27 and TRBJ2-7; TRBD2 matches at 10 bases. V trimming: 6 bases; J trimming: 7 bases; junction bases outside the gene matches: 18. The CDR3 length is 17 residues. Germline V gene data show CDR1 as MNHEY and CDR2 as SMNVEV (reference sequence). As DNA, the CDR3 is TGTGCCAGCAGGGGTCGACGACTAGCGGGCAAAGGAGTGGAGCAGTACTTC. It is translated as CASRGRRLAGKGVEQYF.

This clonotype has just one count. The chain is built from TRBV2 and TRBJ2-5; 10 bases align to TRBD2. Germline CDR1 SNHLY, CDR2 FYNNEI. The ends lost 5 bases at V and 5 bases at J; junction bases unmatched: 8. The CDR3 has 15 residues. Written as DNA, the CDR3 is TGTGCCAGCAGTACAAGCGGGGGGGCCCGCGAGACCCAGTACTTC. Residues: CASSTSGGARETQYF.

The chain recombines TRBV20-1 with TRBJ2-7, with D possibly matching TRBD2 (6 bases). This CDR3 is 11 amino acids long. Germline loops: CDR1 DFQATT, CDR2 SNEGSKA (reference sequence). The germline V and J ends were trimmed by 0 bases and 11 bases, with 11 bases remaining between them. Written as DNA, the CDR3 is TGCAGTGCTAGAGATGGGCGGGGAGAGTACTTC. Translating it yields CSARDGRGEYF.

The CDR3 nucleotides are TGCAGCGTTGAAAGAAACAGGGCCTTTCCCTACGAGCAGTACTTC. Residues: CSVERNRAFPYEQYF. This sequence joins TRBV29-1 and TRBJ2-7; possibly TRBD1 for D (6 bases). Between the trimmed V and J ends, which lost 2 bases and 2 bases, there was a span of 16 bases. The CDR3 length is 15 residues. Per germline, CDR1 SQVTM and CDR2 ANQGSEA.

The V call is TRBV7-3, the J call TRBJ1-1; tentative D call: TRBD1 (5 bases). Per the germline V gene, CDR1 is SGHTA and CDR2 is FQGTGA. V was pared by 5 bases and J by 10 bases, with 32 bases between. The CDR3 has 18 amino acids. CDR3 DNA sequence: TGTGCCAGCAGCATTGCTGGGGCTGATTGCTACACACTGCTGGCAGCTTTCTTT. Translation: CASSIAGADCYTLLAAFF.